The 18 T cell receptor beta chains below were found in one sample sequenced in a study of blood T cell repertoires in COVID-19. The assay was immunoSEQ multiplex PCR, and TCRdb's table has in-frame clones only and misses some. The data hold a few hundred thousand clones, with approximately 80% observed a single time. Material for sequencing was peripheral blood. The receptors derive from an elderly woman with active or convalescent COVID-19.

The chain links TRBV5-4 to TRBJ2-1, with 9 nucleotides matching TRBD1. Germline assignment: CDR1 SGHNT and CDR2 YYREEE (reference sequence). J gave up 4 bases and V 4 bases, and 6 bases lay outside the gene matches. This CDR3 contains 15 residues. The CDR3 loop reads CASSPGTGRYNEQFF. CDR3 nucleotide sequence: TGTGCCAGCAGCCCCGGGACAGGGCGATACAATGAGCAGTTCTTC.

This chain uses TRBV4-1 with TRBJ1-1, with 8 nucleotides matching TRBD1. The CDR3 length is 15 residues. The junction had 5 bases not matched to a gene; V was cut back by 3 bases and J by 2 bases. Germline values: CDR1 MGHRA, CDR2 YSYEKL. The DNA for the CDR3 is TGCGCCAGCAGCCATCCCGGACAGGGAAACACTGAAGCTTTCTTT. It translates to CASSHPGQGNTEAFF.

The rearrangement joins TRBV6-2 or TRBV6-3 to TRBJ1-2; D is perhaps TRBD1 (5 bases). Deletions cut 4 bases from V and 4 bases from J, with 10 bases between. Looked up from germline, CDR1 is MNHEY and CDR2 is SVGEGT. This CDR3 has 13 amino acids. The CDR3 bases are TGTGCCAGCAGTTTGGGGGGAGGCTATGGCTACACCTTC. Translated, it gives CASSLGGGYGYTF.

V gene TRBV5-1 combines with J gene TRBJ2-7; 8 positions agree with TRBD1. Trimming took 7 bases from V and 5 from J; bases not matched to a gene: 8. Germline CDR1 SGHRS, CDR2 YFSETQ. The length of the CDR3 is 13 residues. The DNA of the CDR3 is TGCGCCAGCGCAGGACAGGGAATTGACGAGCAGTACTTC. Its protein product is CASAGQGIDEQYF.

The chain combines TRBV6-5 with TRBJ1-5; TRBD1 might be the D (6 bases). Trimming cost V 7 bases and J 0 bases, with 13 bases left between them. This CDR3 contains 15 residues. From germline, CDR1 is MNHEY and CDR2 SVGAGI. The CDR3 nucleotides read TGTGCCAGCAAGACAGGTGAAGGTAGCAATCAGCCCCAGCATTTT. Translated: CASKTGEGSNQPQHF.

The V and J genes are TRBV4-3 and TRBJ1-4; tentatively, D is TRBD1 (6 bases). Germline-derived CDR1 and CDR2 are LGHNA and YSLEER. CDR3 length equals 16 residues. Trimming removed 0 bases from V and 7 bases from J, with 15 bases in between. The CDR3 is CASSQDWARGSEKLFF. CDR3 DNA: TGCGCCAGCAGCCAAGATTGGGCCAGGGGATCTGAAAAACTGTTTTTT.

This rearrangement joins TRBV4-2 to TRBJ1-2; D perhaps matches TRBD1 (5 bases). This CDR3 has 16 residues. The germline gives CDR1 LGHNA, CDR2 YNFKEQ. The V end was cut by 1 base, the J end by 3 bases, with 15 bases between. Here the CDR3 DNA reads TGTGCCAGCAGCCAAGGTACGGGGCGGGGGGACTATGGCTACACCTTC. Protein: CASSQGTGRGDYGYTF.

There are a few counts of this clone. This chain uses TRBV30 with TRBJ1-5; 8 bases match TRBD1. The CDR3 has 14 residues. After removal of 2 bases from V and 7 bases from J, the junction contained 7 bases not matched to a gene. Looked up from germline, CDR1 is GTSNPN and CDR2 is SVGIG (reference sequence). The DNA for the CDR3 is TGTGCCTGGAGTACACAGGGGGGCGGGCAGCCCCAGCATTTT. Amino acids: CAWSTQGGGQPQHF.

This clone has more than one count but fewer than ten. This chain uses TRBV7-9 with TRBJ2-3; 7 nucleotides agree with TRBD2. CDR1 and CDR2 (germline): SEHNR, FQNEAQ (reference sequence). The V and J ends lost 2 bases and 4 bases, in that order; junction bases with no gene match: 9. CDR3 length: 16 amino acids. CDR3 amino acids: CASSLITGTISDTQYF. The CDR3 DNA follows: TGTGCCAGCAGCTTAATCACCGGGACTATCTCAGATACGCAGTATTTT.

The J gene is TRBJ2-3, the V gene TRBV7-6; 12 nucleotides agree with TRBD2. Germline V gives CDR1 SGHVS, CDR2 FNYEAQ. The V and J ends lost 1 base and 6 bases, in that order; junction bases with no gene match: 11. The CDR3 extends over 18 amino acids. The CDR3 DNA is TGTGCCAGCAGCTTAGTTTCTAGCGGGAGGGCCAAATATGATACGCAGTATTTT. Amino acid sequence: CASSLVSSGRAKYDTQYF.

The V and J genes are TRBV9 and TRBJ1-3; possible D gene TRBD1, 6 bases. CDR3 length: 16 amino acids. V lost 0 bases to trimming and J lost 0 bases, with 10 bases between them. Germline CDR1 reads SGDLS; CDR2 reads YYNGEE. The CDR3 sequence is CASSVGQAFSGNTIYF. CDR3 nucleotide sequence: TGTGCCAGCAGCGTAGGACAGGCCTTCTCTGGAAACACCATATATTTT.

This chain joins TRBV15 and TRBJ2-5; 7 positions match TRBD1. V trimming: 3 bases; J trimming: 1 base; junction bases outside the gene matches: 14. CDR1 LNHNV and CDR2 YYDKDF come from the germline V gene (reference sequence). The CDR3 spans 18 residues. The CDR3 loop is CATSRDRQGQRAQETQYF. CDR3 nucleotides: TGTGCCACCAGCAGGGATAGACAGGGACAGCGCGCCCAAGAGACCCAGTACTTC.

The CDR3 region has the DNA TGCGCCAGCCACCCAGGCAGTTCCACCGAAAAACTGTTTTTT. It translates to CASHPGSSTEKLFF. V usage is TRBV5-1 and J usage is TRBJ1-4; D unresolved. Germline CDR1 SGHRS, CDR2 YFSETQ. The V end lost 7 bases, the J end lost 8 bases, and 18 bases lay between the germline ends. The CDR3 is 14 amino acids.

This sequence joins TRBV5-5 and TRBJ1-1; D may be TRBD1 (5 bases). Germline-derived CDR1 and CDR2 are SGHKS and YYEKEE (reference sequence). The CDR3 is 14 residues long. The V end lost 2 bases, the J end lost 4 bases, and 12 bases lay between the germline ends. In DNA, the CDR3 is TGTGCCAGCAGCTTTTATTCCGGGGGCACTGAAGCTTTCTTT. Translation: CASSFYSGGTEAFF. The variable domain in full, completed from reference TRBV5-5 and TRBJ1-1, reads DAGVTQSPTHLIKTRGQQVTLRCSPISGHKSVSWYQQVLGQGPQFIFQYYEKEERGRGNFPDRFSARQFPNYSSELNVNALLLGDSALYLCASSFYSGGTEAFFGQGTRLTVV.

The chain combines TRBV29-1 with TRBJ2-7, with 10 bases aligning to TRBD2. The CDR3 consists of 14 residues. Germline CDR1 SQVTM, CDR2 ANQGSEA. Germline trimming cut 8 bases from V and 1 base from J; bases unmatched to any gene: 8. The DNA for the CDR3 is TGCAGCACCGCGGGTAGCGGGGGGTCCTACGAGCAGTACTTC. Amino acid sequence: CSTAGSGGSYEQYF.

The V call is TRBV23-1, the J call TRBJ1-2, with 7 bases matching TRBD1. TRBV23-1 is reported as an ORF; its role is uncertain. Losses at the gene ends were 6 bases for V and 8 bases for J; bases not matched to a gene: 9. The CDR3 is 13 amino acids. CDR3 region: CASSRDREYGYTF. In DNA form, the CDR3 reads TGCGCCAGCAGCCGAGACAGGGAGTACGGCTACACCTTC.

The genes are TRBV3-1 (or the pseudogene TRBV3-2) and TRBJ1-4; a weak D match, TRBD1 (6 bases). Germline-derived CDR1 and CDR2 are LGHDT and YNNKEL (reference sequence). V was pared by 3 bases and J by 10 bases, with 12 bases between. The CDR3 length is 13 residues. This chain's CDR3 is CASSQGAEGKLFF. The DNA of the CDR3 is TGTGCCAGCAGCCAGGGGGCGGAAGGAAAACTGTTTTTT.

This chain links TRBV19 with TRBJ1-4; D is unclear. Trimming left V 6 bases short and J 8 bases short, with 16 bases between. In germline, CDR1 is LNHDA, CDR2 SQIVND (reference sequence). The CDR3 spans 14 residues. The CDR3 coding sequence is TGTGCCAGTAGCCGGACTTTCGGGTGGGAAAAACTGTTTTTT. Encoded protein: CASSRTFGWEKLFF. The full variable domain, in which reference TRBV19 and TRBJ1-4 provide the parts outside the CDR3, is DGGITQSPKYLFRKEGQNVTLSCEQNLNHDAMYWYRQDPGQGLRLIYYSQIVNDFQKGDIAEGYSVSREKKESFPLTVTSAQKNPTAFYLCASSRTFGWEKLFFGSGTQLSVL.